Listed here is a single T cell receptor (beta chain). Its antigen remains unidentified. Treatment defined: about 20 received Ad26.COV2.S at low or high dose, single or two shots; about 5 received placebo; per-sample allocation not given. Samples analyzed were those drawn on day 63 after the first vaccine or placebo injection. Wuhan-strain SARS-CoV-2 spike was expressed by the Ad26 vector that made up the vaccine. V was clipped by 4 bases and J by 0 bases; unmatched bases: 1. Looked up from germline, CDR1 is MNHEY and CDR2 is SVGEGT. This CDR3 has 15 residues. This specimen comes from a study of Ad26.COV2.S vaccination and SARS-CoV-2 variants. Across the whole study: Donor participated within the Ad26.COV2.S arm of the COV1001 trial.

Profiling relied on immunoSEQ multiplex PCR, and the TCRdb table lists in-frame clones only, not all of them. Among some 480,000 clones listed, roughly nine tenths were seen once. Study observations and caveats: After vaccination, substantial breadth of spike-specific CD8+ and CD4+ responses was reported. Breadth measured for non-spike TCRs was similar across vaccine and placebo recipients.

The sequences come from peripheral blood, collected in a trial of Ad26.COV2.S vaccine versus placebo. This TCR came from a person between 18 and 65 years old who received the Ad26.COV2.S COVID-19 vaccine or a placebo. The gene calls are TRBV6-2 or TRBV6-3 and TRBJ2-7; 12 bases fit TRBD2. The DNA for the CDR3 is TGTGCCAGCAGTTGGACTAGCGGGATCTCCTACGAGCAGTACTTC. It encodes CASSWTSGISYEQYF.